Sequencing of this T cell receptor beta chain was carried out in a study of cytomegalovirus exposure and HLA in healthy donors (dated by TCRdb to 2017 to 2019). Study-wide context: A later analysis indicated that the 130 or so validation repertoires were generated on the platform also employed for the roughly 720 repertoires of the first cohort. The study aimed to test whether signatures of past pathogen exposure could be identified by cataloging public T cell receptors. In addition to the first cohort of 666 subjects, a separate validation cohort of 100 to 150 different subjects was used. To predict cytomegalovirus infection status, the study brought together high-throughput TCR immunosequencing, statistical association of individual TCRs with disease status, and machine learning. What the study reported, not specific to this receptor: While some public TCRs were present in many individuals, most TCR sequences turned up only very rarely across donors. The classifier was reported to diagnose cytomegalovirus status with high specificity and sensitivity in both the original cohort and the validation cohort. A later analysis lacked HLA typing for the validation cohort, so it scored co-occurrence in that cohort across all 120 repertoires. According to the authors, the approach could potentially be generalized to other disease states and immunological phenotypes. Subsequent analysis determined that TCRs grouped into clusters in the first cohort also showed a tendency toward co-occurrence across the 120 validation repertoires, and 85% to 95% of cluster scores exceeded 0. The study gave a list of about 170 TCR beta chains associated with cytomegalovirus. A few of the identified cytomegalovirus-associated TCR beta chains were confirmed in vitro to be specific for cytomegalovirus antigens.

Donors formed part of the validation cohort, which comprised 120 subjects and was distinct from the first cohort of 666 subjects. Points on this clone: The antigen this receptor binds is unknown. The sample holds no much larger clone one base away, and base qualities are not on file.

The method was the immunoSEQ multiplex PCR assay. The paper's data handling went like this. A statistical classification framework was built for diagnosing cytomegalovirus status from the catalog of TCR beta chain sequences. This immuneACCESS table, as held by TCRdb, lists in-frame sequences with V and J called but not all clones. Of the missing ones, under half trace to an unresolved V gene in checked studies; the others have no known cause. That table gives V, J and clone size, and the DNA gave D and trimming. The sample contains fewer than 75,000 clones, about 95% of them found a single time. The ten largest clonotypes hold around 3.2% of the sample. Looking up the germline V gene yields CDR1 KGHSH and CDR2 LQKENI. For this chain, trimming is 1 base at the V end and 5 bases at the J end, and the number of junction bases without a gene match is 8. The CDR3, cysteine through phenylalanine, is 15 amino acids long. Solely the CDR3 DNA is kept, with 45 bases framed from the first base.

The rearrangement joined TRBV18 to TRBJ2-7; 7 nucleotides in the junction match TRBD1. Material: PBMCs. The clonotype was recovered from a young man in good health and CMV-seronegative. The sequence in DNA is TGTGCCAGCTCACCACGTATGGGACAGACCGACGAGCAGTACTTC. Translated, it gives CASSPRMGQTDEQYF.